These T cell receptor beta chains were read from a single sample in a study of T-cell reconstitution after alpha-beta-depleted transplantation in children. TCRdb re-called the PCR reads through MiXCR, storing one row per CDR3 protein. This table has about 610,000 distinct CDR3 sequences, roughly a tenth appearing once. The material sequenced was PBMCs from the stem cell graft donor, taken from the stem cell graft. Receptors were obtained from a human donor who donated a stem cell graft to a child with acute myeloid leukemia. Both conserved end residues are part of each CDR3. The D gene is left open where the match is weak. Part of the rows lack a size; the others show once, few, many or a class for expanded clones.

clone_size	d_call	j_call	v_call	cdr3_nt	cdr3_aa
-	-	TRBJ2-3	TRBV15	TGTGCCACCAGCACGGCCCAGGGCGGGGATACGCAGTATTTT	CATSTAQGGDTQYF
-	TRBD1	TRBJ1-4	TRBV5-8	TGTGCCAGCAGCCCACAGGGGGCGGCGAGTGAAAAACTGTTTTTT	CASSPQGAASEKLFF
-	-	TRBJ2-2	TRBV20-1	TGCAGTGCTAGGGCCACCGGGGAGCTGTTTTTT	CSARATGELFF
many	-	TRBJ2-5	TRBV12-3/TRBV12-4	TGTGCCAGCAGCCGCAGCCAGCAAGAGACCCAGTACTTC	CASSRSQQETQYF
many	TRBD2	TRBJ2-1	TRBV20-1	TGCAGTGCTAGAGATCGTCTAGCGGGAGTACGTGAGCAGTTCTTC	CSARDRLAGVREQFF
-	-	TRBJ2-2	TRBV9	TGTGCCAGCAGCGTCGCTAGCAGTAGGAACACCGGGGAGCTGTTTTTT	CASSVASSRNTGELFF
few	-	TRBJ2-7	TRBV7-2	TGTGCCAGCAGCGTTTTGGGAACCTACGAGCAGTACTTC	CASSVLGTYEQYF
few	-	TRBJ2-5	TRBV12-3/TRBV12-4	TGTGCCAGCAGTCCGCCGGGAGCGGAAGAGACCCAGTACTTC	CASSPPGAEETQYF
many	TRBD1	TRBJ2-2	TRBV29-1	TGCAGCGTACCGAAGGGGGCGGACCCCGGGGAGCTGTTTTTT	CSVPKGADPGELFF
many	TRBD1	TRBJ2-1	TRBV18	TGTGCCAGCTCCCGCCAGACAGGGGGTTACAATGAGCAGTTCTTC	CASSRQTGGYNEQFF